The T cell receptor (beta chain) under discussion was sequenced for a study of blood T cells in healthy people across ages. A second PCR of about 7 to 12 cycles used a sample-barcoded 5' primer and a J-beta primer mix. TCRdb used MiXCR to reprocess the 5' RACE reads, holding one entry per CDR3 protein. Among about 1.5 million distinct CDR3 sequences listed, around 40% were seen once. This CDR3 spans 17 amino acids. Trimming cost V 3 bases and J 0 bases, with 17 bases left between them. Germline CDR1 is KGHSH and CDR2 is LQKENI. This clonotype turned up a few times. This rearrangement joins TRBV18 to TRBJ2-5; TRBD2 is a possible D gene (6 bases). Sequenced sample: blood. This TCR was sampled from a woman under 30 in good health. CDR3: CASSPPGRLVNQETQYF. The DNA for the CDR3 is TGTGCCAGCTCACCTCCAGGGAGGCTGGTAAACCAAGAGACCCAGTACTTC.